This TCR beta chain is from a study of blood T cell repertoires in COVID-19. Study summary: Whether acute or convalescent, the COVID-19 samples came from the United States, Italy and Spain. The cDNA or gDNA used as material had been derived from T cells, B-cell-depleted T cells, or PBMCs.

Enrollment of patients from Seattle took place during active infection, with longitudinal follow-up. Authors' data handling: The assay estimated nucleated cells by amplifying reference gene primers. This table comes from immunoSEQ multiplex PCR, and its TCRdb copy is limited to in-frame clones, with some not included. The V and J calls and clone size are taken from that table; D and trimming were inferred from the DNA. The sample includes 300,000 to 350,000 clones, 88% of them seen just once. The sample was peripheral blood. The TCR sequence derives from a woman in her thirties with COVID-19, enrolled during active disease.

The CDR3: CASSQDLGGPQPQHF. The CDR3 DNA follows: TGCGCCAGCAGCCAAGATCTGGGAGGTCCTCAGCCCCAGCATTTT. V is TRBV4-3 and J is TRBJ1-5; D unresolved. Per germline, CDR1 LGHNA and CDR2 YSLEER. There are 15 residues in the CDR3. V was clipped by 0 bases and J by 6 bases, with 12 bases between them.